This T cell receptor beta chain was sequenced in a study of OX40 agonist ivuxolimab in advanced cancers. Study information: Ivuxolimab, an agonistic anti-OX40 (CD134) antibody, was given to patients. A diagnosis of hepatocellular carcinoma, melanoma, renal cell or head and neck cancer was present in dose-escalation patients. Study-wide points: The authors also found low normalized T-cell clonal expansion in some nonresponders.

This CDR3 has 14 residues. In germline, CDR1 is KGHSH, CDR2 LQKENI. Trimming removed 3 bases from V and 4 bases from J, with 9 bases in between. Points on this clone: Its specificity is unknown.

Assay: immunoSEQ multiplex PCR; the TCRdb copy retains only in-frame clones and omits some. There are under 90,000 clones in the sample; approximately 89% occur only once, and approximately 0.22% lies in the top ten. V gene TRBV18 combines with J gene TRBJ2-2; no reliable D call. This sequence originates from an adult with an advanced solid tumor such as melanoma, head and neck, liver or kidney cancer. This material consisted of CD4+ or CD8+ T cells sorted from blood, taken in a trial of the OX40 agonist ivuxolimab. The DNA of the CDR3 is TGTGCCAGCTCACCGCTTCAAAGCACCGGGGAGCTGTTTTTT. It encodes CASSPLQSTGELFF.